This note documents a single T cell receptor (beta chain) sequence. What it recognizes is unknown. This record belongs to a study of T cell responses to AZD1222 COVID-19 vaccine. About the research overall: Whether given at about 4 or about 12 weeks, second doses were pooled.

Findings and limits, study-wide: Clonal diversity may have been underestimated in mostly white British donors. There were vaccine-associated CD4 TCRs across spike, dominant at 160-218 and 743-854.

The assay was immunoSEQ multiplex PCR, and TCRdb's table has in-frame clones only and misses some. The sample has under 200,000 clones, about nine tenths seen once. CDR1 and CDR2 (germline): MNHNS, SASEGT. The CDR3 is 16 amino acids. After removal of 0 bases from V and 3 bases from J, the junction contained 2 bases not matched to a gene. The chain links TRBV6-1 to TRBJ2-3; 11 positions match TRBD2. The specimen comprised peripheral blood, sampled on day 0 of AZD1222 vaccination. The source is an adult in good health. The CDR3 sequence is CASSEASGRVTDTQYF. For the CDR3, the DNA is TGTGCCAGCAGTGAAGCTAGCGGGAGGGTAACAGATACGCAGTATTTT.